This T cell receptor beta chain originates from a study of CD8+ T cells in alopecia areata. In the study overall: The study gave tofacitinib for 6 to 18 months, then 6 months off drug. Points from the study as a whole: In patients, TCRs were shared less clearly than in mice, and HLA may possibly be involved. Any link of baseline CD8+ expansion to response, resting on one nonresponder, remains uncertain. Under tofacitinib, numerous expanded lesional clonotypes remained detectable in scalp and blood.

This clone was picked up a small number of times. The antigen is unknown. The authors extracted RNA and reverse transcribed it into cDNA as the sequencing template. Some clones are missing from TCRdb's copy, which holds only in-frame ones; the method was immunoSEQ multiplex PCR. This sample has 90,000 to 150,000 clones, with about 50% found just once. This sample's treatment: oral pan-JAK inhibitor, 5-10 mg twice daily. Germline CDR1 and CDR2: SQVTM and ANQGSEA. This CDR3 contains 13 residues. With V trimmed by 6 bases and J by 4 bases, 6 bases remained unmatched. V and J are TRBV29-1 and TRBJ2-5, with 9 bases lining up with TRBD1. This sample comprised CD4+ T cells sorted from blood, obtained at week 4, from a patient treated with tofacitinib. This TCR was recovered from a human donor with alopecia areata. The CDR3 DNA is TGCAGCGTCCATACAGGGGGCGGAGAGACCCAGTACTTC. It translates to CSVHTGGGETQYF.